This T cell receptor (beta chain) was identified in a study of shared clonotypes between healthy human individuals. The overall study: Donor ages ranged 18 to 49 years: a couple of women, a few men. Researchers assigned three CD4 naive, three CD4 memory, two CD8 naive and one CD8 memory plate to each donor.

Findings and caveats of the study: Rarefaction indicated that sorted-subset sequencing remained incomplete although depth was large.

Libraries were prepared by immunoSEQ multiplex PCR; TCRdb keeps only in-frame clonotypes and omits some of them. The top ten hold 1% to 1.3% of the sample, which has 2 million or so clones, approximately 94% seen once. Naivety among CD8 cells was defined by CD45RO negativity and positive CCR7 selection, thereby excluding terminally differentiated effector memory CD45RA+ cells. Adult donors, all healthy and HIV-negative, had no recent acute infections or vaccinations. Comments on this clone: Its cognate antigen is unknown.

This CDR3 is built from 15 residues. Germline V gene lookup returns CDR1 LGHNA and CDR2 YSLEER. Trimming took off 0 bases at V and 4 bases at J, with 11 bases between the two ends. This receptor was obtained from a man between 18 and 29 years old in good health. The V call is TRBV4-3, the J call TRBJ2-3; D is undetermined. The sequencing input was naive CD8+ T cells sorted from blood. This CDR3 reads CASSQDVFSADTQYF. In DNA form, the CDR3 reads TGCGCCAGCAGCCAAGATGTATTTTCGGCAGATACGCAGTATTTT.